This T cell receptor beta chain emerged from a study of shared clonotypes between healthy human individuals. Several immunoSEQ 96-well plates shared each subset's DNA, each plate a replicate. Libraries were prepared by immunoSEQ multiplex PCR; TCRdb keeps only in-frame clonotypes and omits some of them. The sample consists of roughly 1,100,000 clones, 65% to 80% of them appearing once. Germline assignment: CDR1 SNHLY and CDR2 FYNNEI. The CDR3 extends over 15 amino acids. Trimming shortened V by 2 bases and J by 0 bases, and 8 bases separated the two germline ends. This clone showed up just a few times. Its target is unknown. Participating donors were healthy, HIV-negative adults free of recent acute infections or vaccinations. Study-wide points: Unshared clonotypes carried lower generation probabilities than those common to all four donors.

The receptor's source is a man between 18 and 35 years old in good health. The chain has TRBV2 and TRBJ2-1; D may be TRBD1 or TRBD2 (5 bases each). The sample taken for sequencing was memory CD4+ T cells sorted from blood. The subset: CD45RA-negative fraction. The CDR3 sequence is CASSESGTSYNEQFF. In DNA, the CDR3 is TGTGCCAGCAGTGAAAGTGGGACCTCCTACAATGAGCAGTTCTTC. The whole variable domain, remainder taken from reference TRBV2 and TRBJ2-1, is EPEVTQTPSHQVTQMGQEVILRCVPISNHLYFYWYRQILGQKVEFLVSFYNNEISEKSEIFDDQFSVERPDGSNFTLKIRSTKLEDSAMYFCASSESGTSYNEQFFGPGTRLTVL.